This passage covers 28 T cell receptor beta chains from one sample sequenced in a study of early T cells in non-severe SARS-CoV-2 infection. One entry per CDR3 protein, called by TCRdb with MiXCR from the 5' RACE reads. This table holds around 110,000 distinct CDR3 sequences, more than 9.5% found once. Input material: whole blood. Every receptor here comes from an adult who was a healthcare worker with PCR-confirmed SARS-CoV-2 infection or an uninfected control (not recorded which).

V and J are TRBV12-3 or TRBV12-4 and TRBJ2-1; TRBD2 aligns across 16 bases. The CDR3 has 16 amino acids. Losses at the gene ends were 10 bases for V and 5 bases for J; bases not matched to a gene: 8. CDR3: CATVPGLAGGNNEQFF. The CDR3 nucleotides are TGTGCCACCGTCCCGGGACTAGCGGGAGGGAACAATGAGCAGTTCTTC.

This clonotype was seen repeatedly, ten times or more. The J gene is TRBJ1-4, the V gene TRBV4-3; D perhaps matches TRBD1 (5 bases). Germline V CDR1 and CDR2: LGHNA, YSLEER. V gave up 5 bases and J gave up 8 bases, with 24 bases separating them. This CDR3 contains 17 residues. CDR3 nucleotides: TGCGCCAGCAGCAAAGGGGCGGGAACTCTCAAGTTGGAAAAACTGTTTTTT. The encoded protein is CASSKGAGTLKLEKLFF.

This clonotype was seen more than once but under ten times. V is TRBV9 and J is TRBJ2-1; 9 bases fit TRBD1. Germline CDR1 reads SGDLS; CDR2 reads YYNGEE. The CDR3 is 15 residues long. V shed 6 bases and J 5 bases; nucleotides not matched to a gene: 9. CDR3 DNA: TGTGCCAGCAACCCAGGGGACAGGGCCGACAATGAGCAGTTCTTC. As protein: CASNPGDRADNEQFF. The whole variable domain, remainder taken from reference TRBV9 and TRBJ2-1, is DSGVTQTPKHLITATGQRVTLRCSPRSGDLSVYWYQQSLDQGLQFLIQYYNGEERAKGNILERFSAQQFPDLHSELNLSSLELGDSALYFCASNPGDRADNEQFFGPGTRLTVL.

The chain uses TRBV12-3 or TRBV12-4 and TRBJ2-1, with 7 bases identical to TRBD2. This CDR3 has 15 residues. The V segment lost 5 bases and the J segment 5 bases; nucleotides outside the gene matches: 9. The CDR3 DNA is TGTGCCAGCAGTCTCGGGAAGGGAGGGCACAATGAGCAGTTCTTC. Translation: CASSLGKGGHNEQFF.

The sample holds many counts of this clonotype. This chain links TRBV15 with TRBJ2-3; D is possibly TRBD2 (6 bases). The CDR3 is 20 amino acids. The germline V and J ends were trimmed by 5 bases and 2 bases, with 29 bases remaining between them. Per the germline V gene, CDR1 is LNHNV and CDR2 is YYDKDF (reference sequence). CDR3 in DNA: TGTGCCACCAGCTCAACCCGGGGTGTTGGGACTCTTAGCCCCACAGATACGCAGTATTTT. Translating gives CATSSTRGVGTLSPTDTQYF. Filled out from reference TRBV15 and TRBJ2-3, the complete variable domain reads DAMVIQNPRYQVTQFGKPVTLSCSQTLNHNVMYWYQQKSSQAPKLLFHYYDKDFNNEADTPDNFQSRRPNTSFCFLDIRSPGLGDTAMYLCATSSTRGVGTLSPTDTQYFGPGTRLTVL.

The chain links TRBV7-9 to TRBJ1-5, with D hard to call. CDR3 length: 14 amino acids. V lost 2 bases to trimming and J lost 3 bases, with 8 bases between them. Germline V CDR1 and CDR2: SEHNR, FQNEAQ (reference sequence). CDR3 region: CASSLTGNNQPQHF. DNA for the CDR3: TGTGCCAGCAGCTTAACCGGGAACAATCAGCCCCAGCATTTT.

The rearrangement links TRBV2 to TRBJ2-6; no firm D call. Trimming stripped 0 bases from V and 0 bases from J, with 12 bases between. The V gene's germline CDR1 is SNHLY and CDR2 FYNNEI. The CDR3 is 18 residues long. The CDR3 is CASSEALKGFSGANVLTF. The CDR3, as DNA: TGTGCCAGCAGTGAAGCGCTTAAAGGATTCTCTGGGGCCAACGTCCTGACTTTC.

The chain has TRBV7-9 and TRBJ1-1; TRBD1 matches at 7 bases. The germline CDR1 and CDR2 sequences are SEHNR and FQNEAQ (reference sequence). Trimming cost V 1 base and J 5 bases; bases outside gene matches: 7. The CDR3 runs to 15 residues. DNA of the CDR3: TGTGCCAGCAGCTTAGTCTCCAGGGGGGGAACTGAAGCTTTCTTT. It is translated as CASSLVSRGGTEAFF.

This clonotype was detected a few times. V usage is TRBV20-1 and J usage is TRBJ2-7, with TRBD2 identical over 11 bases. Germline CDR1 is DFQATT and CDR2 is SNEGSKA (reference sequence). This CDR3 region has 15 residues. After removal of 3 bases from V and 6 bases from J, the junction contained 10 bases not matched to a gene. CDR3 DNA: TGCAGTGCTAGTAATAGCGGGAGGGCCAAGGGCGAGCAGTACTTC. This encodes CSASNSGRAKGEQYF.

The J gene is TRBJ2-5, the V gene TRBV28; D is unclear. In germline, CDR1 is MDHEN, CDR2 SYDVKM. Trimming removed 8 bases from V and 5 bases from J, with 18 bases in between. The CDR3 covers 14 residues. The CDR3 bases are TGTGCCAGCCGGAAGGGCCAGAGAGGTGAGACCCAGTACTTC. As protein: CASRKGQRGETQYF.

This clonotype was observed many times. The CDR3 DNA reads as TGTGCCAGCAGCTGGACTAGCGGGAGTGTGGCAGATACGCAGTATTTT. Its translation: CASSWTSGSVADTQYF. The rearrangement uses TRBV11-2 and TRBJ2-3; 13 bases are a match to TRBD2. V lost 4 bases to trimming and J lost 4 bases; unmatched junction nucleotides: 5. Looked up from germline, CDR1 is SGHAT and CDR2 is FQNNGV. This CDR3 comprises 16 residues.

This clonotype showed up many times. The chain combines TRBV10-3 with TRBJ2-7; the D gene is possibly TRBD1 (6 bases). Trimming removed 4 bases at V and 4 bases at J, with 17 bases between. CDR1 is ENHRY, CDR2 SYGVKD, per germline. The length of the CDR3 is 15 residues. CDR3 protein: CAISGGGRGWYEQYF. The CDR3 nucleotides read TGTGCCATCAGTGGGGGCGGCAGGGGATGGTACGAGCAGTACTTC.

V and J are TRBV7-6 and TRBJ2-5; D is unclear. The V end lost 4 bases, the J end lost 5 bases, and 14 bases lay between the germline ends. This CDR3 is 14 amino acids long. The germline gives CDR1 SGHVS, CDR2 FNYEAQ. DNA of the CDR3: TGTGCCAGCAGCTCCCTGACGAGCCGGGAGACCCAGTACTTC. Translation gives CASSSLTSRETQYF.

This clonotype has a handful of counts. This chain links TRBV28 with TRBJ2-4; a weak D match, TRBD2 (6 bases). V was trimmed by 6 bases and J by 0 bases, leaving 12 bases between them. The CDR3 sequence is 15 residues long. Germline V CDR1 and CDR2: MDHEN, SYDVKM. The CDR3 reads CASSGTSLAKNIQYF. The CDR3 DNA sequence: TGTGCCAGCAGCGGGACTTCTCTAGCCAAAAACATTCAGTACTTC.

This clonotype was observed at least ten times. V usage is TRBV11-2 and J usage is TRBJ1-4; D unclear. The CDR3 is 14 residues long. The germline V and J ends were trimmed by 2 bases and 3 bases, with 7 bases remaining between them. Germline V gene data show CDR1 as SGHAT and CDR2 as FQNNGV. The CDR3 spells CASSLIQSNEKLFF. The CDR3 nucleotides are TGTGCCAGCAGCTTAATACAGTCTAATGAAAAACTGTTTTTT.

In nucleotides, the CDR3 is TGTGCCAGCAGCTTAGTGGAGTTCACCGGGGAGCTGTTTTTT. It codes for CASSLVEFTGELFF. V usage is TRBV7-9 and J usage is TRBJ2-2; D unclear. The CDR3 is 14 residues long. The germline gives CDR1 SEHNR, CDR2 FQNEAQ (reference sequence). Trimming cost V 1 base and J 4 bases, with 7 bases left between them.

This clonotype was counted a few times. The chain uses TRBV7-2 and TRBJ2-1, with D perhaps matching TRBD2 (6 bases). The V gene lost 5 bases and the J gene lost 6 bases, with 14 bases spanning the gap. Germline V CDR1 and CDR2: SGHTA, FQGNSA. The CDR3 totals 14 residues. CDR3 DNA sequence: TGTGCCAGCAGCCTGACATCGCGGGGCAATGAGCAGTTCTTC. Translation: CASSLTSRGNEQFF.

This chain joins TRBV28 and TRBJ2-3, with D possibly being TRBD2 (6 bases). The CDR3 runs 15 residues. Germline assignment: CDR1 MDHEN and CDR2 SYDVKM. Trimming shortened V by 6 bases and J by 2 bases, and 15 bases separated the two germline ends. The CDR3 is CASSLSGRHTDTQYF. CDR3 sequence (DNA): TGTGCCAGCAGCCTTTCAGGGAGGCACACAGATACGCAGTATTTT.

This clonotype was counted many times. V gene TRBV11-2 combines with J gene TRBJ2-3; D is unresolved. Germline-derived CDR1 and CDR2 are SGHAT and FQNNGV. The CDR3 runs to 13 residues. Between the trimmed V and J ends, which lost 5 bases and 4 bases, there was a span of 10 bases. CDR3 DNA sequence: TGTGCCAGCAGCCCCCGACCCCCAGATACGCAGTATTTT. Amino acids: CASSPRPPDTQYF.

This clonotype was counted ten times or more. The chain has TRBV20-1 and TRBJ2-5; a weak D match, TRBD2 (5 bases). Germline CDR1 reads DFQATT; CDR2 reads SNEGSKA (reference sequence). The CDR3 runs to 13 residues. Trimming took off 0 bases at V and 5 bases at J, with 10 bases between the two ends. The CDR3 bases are TGCAGTGCTAGAGATTGGACTGATGAGACCCAGTACTTC. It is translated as CSARDWTDETQYF.

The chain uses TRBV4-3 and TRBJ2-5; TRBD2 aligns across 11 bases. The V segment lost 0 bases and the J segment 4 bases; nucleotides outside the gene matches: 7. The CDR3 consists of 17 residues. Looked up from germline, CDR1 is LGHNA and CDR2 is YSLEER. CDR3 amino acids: CASSQDTGLAGGETQYF. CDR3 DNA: TGCGCCAGCAGCCAAGATACGGGCCTAGCGGGAGGAGAGACCCAGTACTTC.

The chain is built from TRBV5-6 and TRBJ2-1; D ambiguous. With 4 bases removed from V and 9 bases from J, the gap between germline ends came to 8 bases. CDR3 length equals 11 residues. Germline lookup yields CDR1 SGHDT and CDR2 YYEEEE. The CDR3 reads CASSGYGEQFF. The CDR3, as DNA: TGTGCCAGCAGCGGATACGGTGAGCAGTTCTTC.

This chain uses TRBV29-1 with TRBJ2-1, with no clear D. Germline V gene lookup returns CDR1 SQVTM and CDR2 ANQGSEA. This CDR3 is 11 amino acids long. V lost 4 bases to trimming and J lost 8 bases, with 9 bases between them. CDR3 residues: CSVVAIYEQFF. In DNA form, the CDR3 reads TGCAGCGTTGTAGCAATCTATGAGCAGTTCTTC.

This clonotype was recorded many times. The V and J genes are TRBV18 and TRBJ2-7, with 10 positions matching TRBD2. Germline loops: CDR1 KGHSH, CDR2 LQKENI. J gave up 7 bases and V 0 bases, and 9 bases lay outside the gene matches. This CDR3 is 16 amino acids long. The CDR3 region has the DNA TGTGCCAGCTCACCACCCTCTAGCGGGAGTCAGGAAGAGCAGTACTTC. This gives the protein CASSPPSSGSQEEQYF.

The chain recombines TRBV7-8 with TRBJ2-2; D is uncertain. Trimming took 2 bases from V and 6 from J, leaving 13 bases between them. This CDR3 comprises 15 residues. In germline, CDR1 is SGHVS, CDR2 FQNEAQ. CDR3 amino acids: CASSLSRIVAGELFF. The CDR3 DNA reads TGTGCCAGCAGCTTAAGTAGGATCGTAGCCGGGGAGCTGTTTTTT.

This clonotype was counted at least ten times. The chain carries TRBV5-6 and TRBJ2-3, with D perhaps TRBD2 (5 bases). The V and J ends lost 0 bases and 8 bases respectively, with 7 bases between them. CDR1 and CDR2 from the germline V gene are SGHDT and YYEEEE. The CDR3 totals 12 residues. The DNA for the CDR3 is TGTGCCAGCAGCTTGGCGGCGGGTACGCAGTATTTT. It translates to CASSLAAGTQYF.

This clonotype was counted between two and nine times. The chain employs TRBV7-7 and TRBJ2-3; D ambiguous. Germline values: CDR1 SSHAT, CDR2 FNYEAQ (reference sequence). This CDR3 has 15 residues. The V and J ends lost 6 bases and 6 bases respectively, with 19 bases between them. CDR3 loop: CASSPRATLGDTQYF. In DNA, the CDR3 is TGTGCCAGCAGTCCCCGGGCGACCCTCGGGGATACGCAGTATTTT.

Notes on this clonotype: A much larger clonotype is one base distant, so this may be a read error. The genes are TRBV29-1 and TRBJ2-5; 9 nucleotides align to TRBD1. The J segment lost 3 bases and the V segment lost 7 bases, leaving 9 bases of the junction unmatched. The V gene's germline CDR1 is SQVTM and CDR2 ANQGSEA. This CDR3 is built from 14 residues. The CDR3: CSAAARTGEETQYF. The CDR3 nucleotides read TGCAGCGCCGCGGCCAGGACAGGGGAAGAGACCCAGTACTTC.